The clone carrying this T cell receptor (beta chain) has a count of ten or more. The entry originates in a study of T cell repertoires in cytomegalovirus infection. The CDR3 is made up of 15 amino acids. The germline V gene encodes CDR1 SGHVS and CDR2 FQNEAQ. V dropped 3 bases and J dropped 7 bases, with 18 bases sitting between them. One entry per CDR3 protein results from TCRdb running MiXCR on the reads. Of 70,000 to 75,000 distinct CDR3 sequences in the sample, under 5% are singletons; the top ten hold 20% to 25%. The rearrangement uses TRBV7-8 and TRBJ2-5, with a tentative D call TRBD2 (6 bases). The receptor was derived from a human donor in good health (CMV status not recorded). Some clones in this sample may be carry-over from other donors' samples. Sequencing was done on a sample of PBMCs. CDR3 region: CASSFGEGGTGTQYF. DNA of the CDR3: TGTGCCAGCAGCTTCGGCGAAGGCGGGACGGGGACCCAGTACTTC. The variable domain in full, completed from reference TRBV7-8 and TRBJ2-5, reads GAGVSQSPRYKVAKRGQDVALRCDPISGHVSLFWYQQALGQGPEFLTYFQNEAQLDKSGLPSDRFFAERPEGSVSTLKIQRTQQEDSAVYLCASSFGEGGTGTQYFGPGTRLLVL.